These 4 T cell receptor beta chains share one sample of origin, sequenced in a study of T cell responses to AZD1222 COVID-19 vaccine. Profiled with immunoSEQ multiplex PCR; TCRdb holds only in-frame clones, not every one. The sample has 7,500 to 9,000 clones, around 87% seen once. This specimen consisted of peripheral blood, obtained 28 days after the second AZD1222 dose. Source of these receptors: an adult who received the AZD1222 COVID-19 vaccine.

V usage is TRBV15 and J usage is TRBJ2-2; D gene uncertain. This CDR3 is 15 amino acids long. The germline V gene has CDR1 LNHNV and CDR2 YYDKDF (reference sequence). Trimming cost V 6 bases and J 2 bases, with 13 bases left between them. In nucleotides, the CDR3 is TGTGCCACCAGTTGGCAGACCCTTAACACCGGGGAGCTGTTTTTT. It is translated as CATSWQTLNTGELFF.

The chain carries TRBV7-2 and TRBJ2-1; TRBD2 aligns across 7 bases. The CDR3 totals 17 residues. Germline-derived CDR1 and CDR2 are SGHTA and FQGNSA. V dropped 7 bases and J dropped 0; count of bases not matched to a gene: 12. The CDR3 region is CASILSGGVSSYNEQFF. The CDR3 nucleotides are TGTGCCAGCATCCTATCGGGGGGTGTGAGCTCCTACAATGAGCAGTTCTTC.

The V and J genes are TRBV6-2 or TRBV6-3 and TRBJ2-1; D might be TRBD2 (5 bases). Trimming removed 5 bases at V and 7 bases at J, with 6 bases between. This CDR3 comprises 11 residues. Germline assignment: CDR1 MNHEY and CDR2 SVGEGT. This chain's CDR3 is CASSRGNEQFF. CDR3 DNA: TGTGCCAGCAGTCGGGGAAATGAGCAGTTCTTC.

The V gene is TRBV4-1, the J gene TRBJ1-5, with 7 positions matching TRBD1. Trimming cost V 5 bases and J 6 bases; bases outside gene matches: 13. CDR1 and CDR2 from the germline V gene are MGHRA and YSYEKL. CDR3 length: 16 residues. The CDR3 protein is CASSKTGTRGPQPQHF. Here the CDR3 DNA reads TGCGCCAGCAGCAAGACAGGGACGCGGGGGCCTCAGCCCCAGCATTTT.